One and the same sample provided the 24 T cell receptor beta chains below, sequenced in a study of vaccination and CD4 T cells after COVID-19. Time point defined: late sampling 161 to 241 days after vaccination in three convalescent patients. Treatment given: roughly 10-day PBMC culture with coronavirus spike peptide pools or control peptides (ViraFEST assay). Their recognized antigens are unknown. Sequencing of the DNA from cultured CD4+ T cells was carried out with the Oncomine TCR Beta short-read assay. Each CDR3 protein is one row after TCRdb ran MiXCR on the PCR reads. The sample comprises 20,000 to 25,000 distinct CDR3 sequences, about 40% of which are singletons, and 4% to 5% rests with the top ten. This specimen consisted of CD4+ T cells from blood, cultured in vitro, obtained about 7 months after SARS-CoV-2 vaccination. The source of these receptors is a human donor who had recovered from COVID-19.

The V call is TRBV20-1, the J call TRBJ1-6; 9 bases fit TRBD1. V was pared by 5 bases and J by 5 bases, with 4 bases of the junction left unmatched. The CDR3 is made up of 14 amino acids. CDR1 is DFQATT, CDR2 SNEGSKA, per germline (reference sequence). The CDR3 spells CSAGDRANNSPLHF. Here the CDR3 DNA reads TGCAGTGCTGGGGACAGGGCGAATAATTCACCCCTCCACTTT.

The chain carries TRBV7-3 and TRBJ2-2; D not resolved. Trimming cost V 4 bases and J 2 bases, with 8 bases left between them. This CDR3 is 14 amino acids long. Germline lookup yields CDR1 SGHTA and CDR2 FQGTGA. The CDR3 reads CASSSQYNTGELFF. The DNA for the CDR3 is TGTGCCAGCAGCTCTCAGTACAACACCGGGGAGCTGTTTTTT.

This clonotype was counted a few times. J is TRBJ1-2 and V is TRBV19; D might be TRBD1 (6 bases). The CDR3 length is 14 residues. Germline values: CDR1 LNHDA, CDR2 SQIVND (reference sequence). Trimming removed 4 bases at V and 8 bases at J, with 17 bases between. CDR3: CASSTQLNRDGYTF. In DNA form, the CDR3 reads TGTGCCAGTAGTACCCAACTAAACAGGGACGGCTACACCTTC. Supplemented by reference TRBV19 and TRBJ1-2, the full variable domain reads DGGITQSPKYLFRKEGQNVTLSCEQNLNHDAMYWYRQDPGQGLRLIYYSQIVNDFQKGDIAEGYSVSREKKESFPLTVTSAQKNPTAFYLCASSTQLNRDGYTFGSGTRLTVV.

The V and J genes are TRBV29-1 and TRBJ2-3; 7 nucleotides line up with TRBD2. Per germline, CDR1 SQVTM and CDR2 ANQGSEA. J was trimmed by 4 bases and V by 4 bases; bases with no gene match: 5. The CDR3 has 13 residues. The CDR3 is CSVVGGSADTQYF. As DNA, the CDR3 is TGCAGCGTTGTTGGCGGGAGCGCAGATACGCAGTATTTT.

This rearrangement joins TRBV6-1 to TRBJ2-3; D may be TRBD2 (6 bases). The CDR3 loop spans 13 amino acids. Looked up from germline, CDR1 is MNHNS and CDR2 is SASEGT. V lost 11 bases to trimming and J lost 2 bases, with 14 bases between them. The chain's CDR3 is CAGLASTTDTQYF. Written as DNA, the CDR3 is TGTGCCGGCCTAGCGAGTACCACAGATACGCAGTATTTT.

This sequence joins TRBV20-1 and TRBJ2-2, with D possibly being TRBD2 (5 bases). V dropped 6 bases and J dropped 8 bases, with 22 bases sitting between them. The CDR3 is 15 residues long. CDR1 and CDR2 from the germline V gene are DFQATT and SNEGSKA (reference sequence). Written as DNA, the CDR3 is TGCAGTGCCAAAAGAGGGCATCCAGAGGTTGGGGAGCTGTTTTTT. Translation gives CSAKRGHPEVGELFF.

This clonotype was observed a handful of times. This chain joins TRBV7-8 and TRBJ1-1, with TRBD1 as a possible D gene (5 bases). Germline V lookup: CDR1 SGHVS, CDR2 FQNEAQ. The CDR3 covers 17 residues. The germline V and J ends were trimmed by 1 base and 2 bases, with 17 bases remaining between them. The CDR3 sequence: CASSLVRVPTSNTEAFF. CDR3 bases: TGTGCCAGCAGCTTAGTCAGGGTGCCGACGTCTAACACTGAAGCTTTCTTT.

The chain carries TRBV7-2 and TRBJ1-3, with D perhaps matching TRBD1 (6 bases). CDR1 and CDR2 from the germline V gene are SGHTA and FQGNSA. Trimming shortened V by 3 bases and J by 0 bases, and 18 bases separated the two germline ends. The CDR3 runs to 18 residues. CDR3 region: CASSFRTGRLHSGNTIYF. The CDR3 region has the DNA TGTGCCAGCAGCTTTCGTACAGGGCGGCTACACTCTGGAAACACCATATATTTT.

The chain has TRBV5-4 and TRBJ2-7; D possibly corresponds to TRBD2 (5 bases). CDR1 and CDR2 (germline): SGHNT, YYREEE (reference sequence). The ends were cut back, 4 bases at V and 2 bases at J, with 10 bases in the middle. The length of the CDR3 is 13 residues. The CDR3 DNA follows: TGTGCCAGCAGCAAACCGGGGACCTACGAGCAGTACTTC. It specifies CASSKPGTYEQYF.

The chain combines TRBV27 with TRBJ2-7; 10 bases map to TRBD2. The CDR3 sequence is 15 residues long. V trimming: 3 bases; J trimming: 2 bases; junction bases outside the gene matches: 4. Germline V lookup: CDR1 MNHEY, CDR2 SMNVEV (reference sequence). CDR3 nucleotide sequence: TGTGCCAGCAGTTTTAGCGGGAGGTTTCCCTACGAGCAGTACTTC. This translates into CASSFSGRFPYEQYF.

V is TRBV7-3 and J is TRBJ2-7; a possible D gene is TRBD2 (6 bases). The germline CDR1 and CDR2 sequences are SGHTA and FQGTGA. The CDR3 is 13 residues long. Deletions cut 5 bases from V and 4 bases from J, with 12 bases between. The CDR3 bases are TGTGCCAGCAGCGTCACACGGGGGTACGAGCAGTACTTC. Its translation: CASSVTRGYEQYF.

The chain couples TRBV7-3 to TRBJ2-3; TRBD1 is a possible D gene (5 bases). With 5 bases removed from V and 3 bases from J, the gap between germline ends came to 18 bases. This CDR3 region has 16 residues. Germline-derived CDR1 and CDR2 are SGHTA and FQGTGA. This chain's CDR3 is CASSPWGSSQTDTQYF. The CDR3, as DNA: TGTGCCAGCAGCCCGTGGGGCAGCAGCCAAACAGATACGCAGTATTTT.

This clonotype has just a few counts. This chain uses TRBV27 with TRBJ2-5; 11 bases fit TRBD1. The junction had 6 bases not matched to a gene; V was cut back by 8 bases and J by 4 bases. The length of the CDR3 is 14 residues. Germline V CDR1 and CDR2: MNHEY, SMNVEV (reference sequence). DNA for the CDR3: TGTGCCAGCTGGCGGACAGGGGGCCGAGAGACCCAGTACTTC. Its translation is CASWRTGGRETQYF.

The chain carries TRBV6-5 and TRBJ2-3; 8 bases agree with TRBD2. Germline CDR1 reads MNHEY; CDR2 reads SVGAGI. With 0 bases clipped from V and 5 bases from J, the junction kept 7 bases outside the gene matches. This CDR3 is 16 amino acids long. CDR3 DNA: TGTGCCAGCAGTTACTCGGCTAGCGGGTGGAAAGATACGCAGTATTTT. Its translation: CASSYSASGWKDTQYF.

Only a few counts were recorded for this clonotype. The V call is TRBV19, the J call TRBJ1-5, with TRBD1 matching 8 bases. This CDR3 spans 17 amino acids. V shed 4 bases and J 6 bases; nucleotides not matched to a gene: 14. Looked up from germline, CDR1 is LNHDA and CDR2 is SQIVND (reference sequence). This CDR3 is CASSTPPGQGPSQPQHF. In DNA form, the CDR3 reads TGTGCCAGTAGTACCCCACCCGGACAGGGCCCGAGTCAGCCCCAGCATTTT.

This clonotype is categorized as medium-sized. The chain uses TRBV2 and TRBJ1-1; D might be TRBD1 (5 bases). The CDR3 is 13 amino acids. V shed 8 bases and J shed 0 bases, with 10 bases lying between them. CDR1 is SNHLY, CDR2 FYNNEI, per germline. CDR3 protein: CASLGEMNTEAFF. CDR3 bases: TGTGCCAGCTTGGGGGAAATGAACACTGAAGCTTTCTTT.

In this sample, this clonotype is medium-sized. This sequence joins TRBV7-8 and TRBJ1-5, with D possibly TRBD1 on 5 matching bases. V was shortened by 3 bases and J by 5 bases, with 11 bases between the two germline ends. Germline CDR1 reads SGHVS; CDR2 reads FQNEAQ. The CDR3 sequence is 14 residues long. The CDR3 is CASSFGRADQPQHF. CDR3 DNA: TGTGCCAGCAGCTTTGGCAGGGCCGATCAGCCCCAGCATTTT.

This chain connects TRBV20-1 to TRBJ2-7; 9 bases map to TRBD1. J lost 3 bases, V lost 3 bases, and 0 bases had no gene match. There are 12 residues in the CDR3. Germline values: CDR1 DFQATT, CDR2 SNEGSKA (reference sequence). This CDR3 is CSARTGGYEQYF. In DNA form, the CDR3 reads TGCAGTGCTAGGACAGGGGGCTACGAGCAGTACTTC.

The chain employs TRBV7-8 and TRBJ1-1; maybe TRBD1 (6 bases). Germline assignment: CDR1 SGHVS and CDR2 FQNEAQ. V lost 2 bases to trimming and J lost 7 bases, with 11 bases between them. The CDR3 contains 13 residues. CDR3 nucleotide sequence: TGTGCCAGCAGCTTACGGGGGCAGGTTGAAGCTTTCTTT. Translated, it gives CASSLRGQVEAFF.

This chain links TRBV6-5 with TRBJ1-2, with 10 bases identical to TRBD1. The V gene end was trimmed by 2 bases and the J gene end by 4 bases; junction bases not matched to a gene: 7. This CDR3 has 16 amino acids. Germline CDR1 and CDR2: MNHEY and SVGAGI. As DNA, the CDR3 is TGTGCCAGCAGTTACAGGAGGACAGGGGGGGCCTATGGCTACACCTTC. Translated: CASSYRRTGGAYGYTF.

The chain joins TRBV7-2 to TRBJ2-7, with a possible D match to TRBD2 (5 bases). This CDR3 is built from 12 residues. Trimming removed 4 bases from V and 5 bases from J, with 9 bases in between. The germline V gene encodes CDR1 SGHTA and CDR2 FQGNSA. Here the CDR3 reads CASSSGWDEQYF. CDR3 DNA sequence: TGTGCCAGCAGCTCGGGGTGGGACGAGCAGTACTTC.

The rearrangement links TRBV7-8 to TRBJ1-2; 11 bases align to TRBD1. The CDR3 is made up of 16 amino acids. The V gene's germline CDR1 is SGHVS and CDR2 FQNEAQ. V dropped 5 bases and J dropped 7; count of bases not matched to a gene: 12. This chain's CDR3 is CASSATHPGQGVGYTF. The CDR3 DNA is TGTGCCAGCAGCGCCACTCATCCGGGACAGGGGGTTGGCTACACCTTC.

The J gene is TRBJ2-3, the V gene TRBV27, with 7 bases fitting TRBD1. The CDR3 covers 15 residues. Germline CDR1 is MNHEY and CDR2 is SMNVEV (reference sequence). V was pared by 5 bases and J by 1 base, with 6 bases of the junction left unmatched. The CDR3 coding sequence is TGTGCCAGCAGTCTGATAGGGACAGGCACAGATACGCAGTATTTT. The encoded protein is CASSLIGTGTDTQYF.

DNA of the CDR3: TGCAGTGCTAGTGAGGGCAGGACCGGGGAGCTGTTTTTT. This encodes CSASEGRTGELFF. The chain is built from TRBV20-1 and TRBJ2-2; D perhaps matches TRBD2 (5 bases). The CDR3 is 13 residues long. Trimming removed 3 bases from V and 5 bases from J, with 10 bases in between. Per the germline V gene, CDR1 is DFQATT and CDR2 is SNEGSKA (reference sequence).